Following are 2 T cell receptor beta chains from one sample sequenced in a study of cytomegalovirus exposure and HLA in healthy donors. Use of 60 Vbeta and 13 Jbeta primers characterized the PCR. Profiled with immunoSEQ multiplex PCR; TCRdb holds only in-frame clones, not every one. The sample includes fewer than 45,000 clones, around two thirds of them seen just once. The specimen sequenced was PBMCs. The receptors stem from a woman aged 25 to 39 in good health and CMV-seronegative.

Comments on this clone: The same CDR3 also results from other DNA sequences found in this sample. This rearrangement joins TRBV4-1 to TRBJ1-1, with D hard to call. Per the germline V gene, CDR1 is MGHRA and CDR2 is YSYEKL. Trimming pared 3 bases from V and 0 bases from J, leaving 8 bases between. The CDR3 is made up of 14 amino acids. The CDR3 here is CASSHDTLNTEAFF. The CDR3 bases are TGCGCCAGCAGCCATGACACCTTGAACACTGAAGCTTTCTTT.

The chain is built from TRBV30 and TRBJ2-7; TRBD2 agrees at 11 bases. Germline V gives CDR1 GTSNPN, CDR2 SVGIG (reference sequence). This CDR3 has 12 amino acids. The CDR3 nucleotides are TGTGGGCTAGCGGGAGGCACCTACGAGCAGTACTTC. It translates to CGLAGGTYEQYF.